Presented here are 27 T cell receptor beta chains from one specimen sequenced in a study of cytomegalovirus exposure and HLA in healthy donors. Amplification used 60 Vbeta primers and 13 Jbeta primers. Some clones are missing from TCRdb's copy, which holds only in-frame ones; the method was immunoSEQ multiplex PCR. The data show fewer than 200,000 clones, approximately 80% seen once. Material for sequencing was PBMCs. Receptor source: a woman aged 50 to 60 in good health and CMV-seropositive.

The chain joins TRBV14 to TRBJ1-4; 7 nucleotides match TRBD1. The CDR3 is 16 residues long. Per the germline V gene, CDR1 is SGHDN and CDR2 is FVKESK. Germline trimming cut 4 bases from V and 5 bases from J; bases unmatched to any gene: 10. CDR3 sequence (DNA): TGTGCCAGCAGCCTTCATTCCGGGACAGAAAATGAAAAACTGTTTTTT. This codes for CASSLHSGTENEKLFF.

V usage is TRBV29-1 and J usage is TRBJ1-1, with TRBD1 as a possible D gene (6 bases). CDR1 is SQVTM, CDR2 ANQGSEA, per germline. This CDR3 comprises 13 residues. V lost 2 bases and J lost 4, with 11 bases in between. The CDR3 loop reads CSVERGGVTEAFF. The CDR3 DNA is TGCAGCGTTGAAAGGGGGGGGGTCACTGAAGCTTTCTTT.

This clone was recorded a few times. This chain connects TRBV10-3 to TRBJ2-2; 8 nucleotides match TRBD2. This CDR3 has 17 amino acids. Germline CDR1 reads ENHRY; CDR2 reads SYGVKD. J was trimmed by 3 bases and V by 2 bases; bases with no gene match: 8. The CDR3, as DNA: TGTGCCATCAGTGAGGCGGGGGGAGCGGGGGACACCGGGGAGCTGTTTTTT. It specifies CAISEAGGAGDTGELFF.

The gene calls are TRBV6-6 and TRBJ2-2, with 7 bases fitting TRBD1. CDR3 length: 16 amino acids. Trimming took 2 bases from V and 5 from J; bases not matched to a gene: 8. Germline V gene sequence: CDR1 MNHNY, CDR2 SVGAGI (reference sequence). In nucleotides, the CDR3 is TGTGCCAGCAGTTACGAGACAGGGTGGGGAACCGGGGAGCTGTTTTTT. This encodes CASSYETGWGTGELFF.

The chain joins TRBV7-9 to TRBJ1-4, with 7 bases lining up with TRBD1. Trimming took 3 bases from V and 8 from J; bases not matched to a gene: 6. This CDR3 spans 14 amino acids. Per germline, CDR1 SEHNR and CDR2 FQNEAQ (reference sequence). The chain's CDR3 is CASSFWTGGEKLFF. CDR3 sequence (DNA): TGTGCCAGCAGCTTCTGGACAGGAGGCGAAAAACTGTTTTTT.

This clone has just a few counts. The gene calls are TRBV11-3 and TRBJ2-1; possibly TRBD2 for D (6 bases). The germline gives CDR1 SGHNT, CDR2 YENEEA. Trimming removed 4 bases from V and 4 bases from J, with 17 bases in between. This CDR3 is 16 amino acids long. This CDR3 is CASSSHYGGLYNEQFF. CDR3 DNA sequence: TGTGCCAGCAGCTCCCACTATGGCGGACTATACAATGAGCAGTTCTTC.

The J gene is TRBJ2-7, the V gene TRBV4-3; D is perhaps TRBD2 (5 bases). In germline, CDR1 is LGHNA, CDR2 YSLEER. V lost 2 bases and J 1 base, leaving 9 bases between the germline ends. The CDR3 is made up of 14 amino acids. In DNA, the CDR3 is TGCGCCAGCAGCCAATCGTGGGAGTCCTACGAGCAGTACTTC. Amino acid sequence: CASSQSWESYEQYF.

V and J are TRBV6-5 and TRBJ2-5; the D gene is possibly TRBD2 (6 bases). V shed 5 bases and J shed 4 bases, with 11 bases lying between them. Germline V CDR1 and CDR2: MNHEY, SVGAGI. The CDR3 consists of 13 residues. The CDR3 DNA reads TGTGCCAGCAGTGACCAAGCGGGAGAGACCCAGTACTTC. It translates to CASSDQAGETQYF.

A few counts support this clone. This chain links TRBV11-2 with TRBJ2-7; no clear D. The V and J ends lost 3 bases and 6 bases respectively, with 9 bases between them. This CDR3 region has 12 residues. Germline-derived CDR1 and CDR2 are SGHAT and FQNNGV. CDR3 bases: TGTGCCAGCAGCTTTCGTGAGGCCGAGCAGTACTTC. The encoded protein is CASSFREAEQYF.

V usage is TRBV5-1 and J usage is TRBJ2-5; 9 nucleotides agree with TRBD2. V was pared by 4 bases and J by 2 bases, with 6 bases of the junction left unmatched. CDR1 and CDR2 from the germline V gene are SGHRS and YFSETQ. The CDR3 has 15 residues. The CDR3: CASSLLAGKQETQYF. CDR3 in DNA: TGCGCCAGCAGCCTGCTAGCGGGAAAGCAAGAGACCCAGTACTTC.

This rearrangement joins TRBV6-6 to TRBJ1-3; no reliable D call. The CDR3 runs 15 residues. Germline CDR1 MNHNY, CDR2 SVGAGI (reference sequence). Trimming shortened V by 6 bases and J by 0 bases, and 12 bases separated the two germline ends. Here the CDR3 DNA reads TGTGCCAGCAGCCACACCCCCGCCTCTGGAAACACCATATATTTT. As protein: CASSHTPASGNTIYF.

This sequence joins TRBV5-1 and TRBJ2-1; a weak D match, TRBD2 (6 bases). CDR3 length equals 15 residues. The V gene's germline CDR1 is SGHRS and CDR2 YFSETQ. Trimming cost V 2 bases and J 6 bases, with 15 bases left between them. The CDR3 spells CASSFGPLAPNEQFF. CDR3 bases: TGCGCCAGCAGCTTTGGTCCGCTAGCGCCCAATGAGCAGTTCTTC.

J is TRBJ2-3 and V is TRBV6-1, with D possibly matching TRBD2 (5 bases). V gave up 4 bases and J gave up 2 bases, with 10 bases separating them. Germline CDR1 is MNHNS and CDR2 is SASEGT. The CDR3 extends over 14 amino acids. The CDR3 here is CASSVVGVTDTQYF. CDR3 DNA sequence: TGTGCCAGCAGTGTCGTCGGGGTCACAGATACGCAGTATTTT.

The J gene is TRBJ2-7, the V gene TRBV7-2; D possibly corresponds to TRBD2 (6 bases). V was trimmed by 5 bases and J by 5 bases, leaving 19 bases between them. Per germline, CDR1 SGHTA and CDR2 FQGNSA. There are 15 residues in the CDR3. Here the CDR3 DNA reads TGTGCCAGCAGCCAAAATGGACTAAATATTAACGAGCAGTACTTC. It yields the protein CASSQNGLNINEQYF.

The rearrangement uses TRBV11-3 and TRBJ2-1, with TRBD2 matching over 7 bases. J lost 7 bases, V lost 2 bases, and 5 bases had no gene match. Looked up from germline, CDR1 is SGHNT and CDR2 is YENEEA. CDR3 length: 14 amino acids. The CDR3: CASSLRREVNEQFF. CDR3 in DNA: TGTGCCAGCAGCTTAAGACGGGAGGTGAATGAGCAGTTCTTC.

The chain carries TRBV10-1 and TRBJ1-5; TRBD1 matches 7 bases. Losses at the gene ends were 6 bases for V and 0 bases for J; bases not matched to a gene: 14. Per the germline V gene, CDR1 is WNHNN and CDR2 is SYGVQD (reference sequence). The length of the CDR3 is 18 residues. This CDR3 is CASRGVTGNDYSNQPQHF. In nucleotides, the CDR3 is TGCGCCAGCAGGGGAGTGACAGGGAACGACTATAGCAATCAGCCCCAGCATTTT.

This clone was observed a handful of times. This chain links TRBV9 with TRBJ1-5, with D perhaps TRBD1 (5 bases). The germline gives CDR1 SGDLS, CDR2 YYNGEE. Trimming cost V 0 bases and J 0 bases, with 7 bases left between them. The CDR3 sequence is 15 residues long. The CDR3, as DNA: TGTGCCAGCAGCGTAGGGGGGGATAGCAATCAGCCCCAGCATTTT. Translating it yields CASSVGGDSNQPQHF.

The V gene is TRBV2, the J gene TRBJ2-2; possibly TRBD2 for D (6 bases). Germline V lookup: CDR1 SNHLY, CDR2 FYNNEI. V was trimmed by 6 bases and J by 3 bases, leaving 20 bases between them. This CDR3 comprises 17 residues. CDR3 residues: CASRLGLSRRDTGELFF. The DNA of the CDR3 is TGTGCCAGCAGGTTGGGACTCTCCCGGAGGGACACCGGGGAGCTGTTTTTT.

This sequence joins TRBV28 and TRBJ1-6; TRBD1 matches 9 bases. Germline values: CDR1 MDHEN, CDR2 SYDVKM. The CDR3 sequence is 13 residues long. The ends lost 7 bases at V and 8 bases at J; junction bases unmatched: 3. The CDR3 is CASIRTGDSPLHF. As DNA, the CDR3 is TGTGCCAGCATTAGGACAGGGGATTCACCCCTCCACTTT.

V usage is TRBV13 and J usage is TRBJ1-4; D is undetermined. V dropped 4 bases and J dropped 1 base, with 4 bases sitting between them. The CDR3 has 13 amino acids. Germline lookup yields CDR1 PRHDT and CDR2 FYEKMQ (reference sequence). CDR3 region: CASSSGTNEKLFF. In DNA form, the CDR3 reads TGTGCCAGCAGCTCGGGAACTAATGAAAAACTGTTTTTT.

DNA for the CDR3: TGCGCCAGCAGCTGGACAGGGTATGTCGCTGAAGCTTTCTTT. Amino acid sequence: CASSWTGYVAEAFF. J is TRBJ1-1 and V is TRBV5-1, with 8 nucleotides matching TRBD1. CDR1 SGHRS and CDR2 YFSETQ come from the germline V gene. V lost 3 bases, J lost 6 bases, and 7 bases stayed unmatched. This CDR3 region has 14 residues.

This clone was counted only a few times. At one boundary the junction diverges from the germline segment, which might be a read error. The rearrangement links TRBV7-9 to TRBJ1-4; the match to TRBD1 covers 10 bases. Germline V gene sequence: CDR1 SEHNR, CDR2 FQNEAQ (reference sequence). The CDR3 has 18 amino acids. In nucleotides, the CDR3 is TGTTCCAGCAGCTCCCCGTTTCATCGACAGGGGGCGGGTGAAAAACTGTTTTTT. Translation: CSSSSPFHRQGAGEKLFF.

CDR3 coding DNA: TGTGCCTGGAGTGTACTTCTTCTGGAGACCCAGTACTTC. This translates into CAWSVLLLETQYF. The rearrangement links TRBV30 to TRBJ2-5; D is unclear. The ends were cut back, 0 bases at V and 5 bases at J, with 10 bases in the middle. The length of the CDR3 is 13 residues. The germline gives CDR1 GTSNPN, CDR2 SVGIG (reference sequence). Combining the CDR3 with reference TRBV30 and TRBJ2-5 gives the whole variable domain SQTIHQWPATLVQPVGSPLSLECTVEGTSNPNLYWYRQAAGRGLQLLFYSVGIGQISSEVPQNLSASRPQDRQFILSSKKLLLSDSGFYLCAWSVLLLETQYFGPGTRLLVL.

The gene calls are TRBV13 and TRBJ1-2, with D tentatively TRBD1 (5 bases). The ends were cut back, 5 bases at V and 8 bases at J, with 15 bases in the middle. The CDR3 contains 13 residues. The germline V gene has CDR1 PRHDT and CDR2 FYEKMQ (reference sequence). CDR3 protein: CASSTGGSGGYTF. CDR3 DNA sequence: TGTGCCAGCAGCACCGGGGGAAGTGGCGGCTACACCTTC.

This clone was seen only once. This chain links TRBV7-3 with TRBJ1-1; D unresolved. The germline V gene has CDR1 SGHTA and CDR2 FQGTGA. V was trimmed by 5 bases and J by 1 base, leaving 8 bases between them. This CDR3 contains 13 residues. The CDR3 bases are TGTGCCAGCAGCCCCCGTAGGAACACTGAAGCTTTCTTT. Translation: CASSPRRNTEAFF.

The gene calls are TRBV5-1 and TRBJ2-5; 10 bases map to TRBD1. J was trimmed by 10 bases and V by 4 bases; bases with no gene match: 16. This CDR3 is built from 16 residues. Germline V gene sequence: CDR1 SGHRS, CDR2 YFSETQ. CDR3 DNA: TGCGCCAGCAGCGAGGGATCAGGGACAGGGGAGAGGATCCAGTACTTC. Amino acids: CASSEGSGTGERIQYF.

About this clone: The junction does not match germline at one end; this may be a read error. The gene calls are TRBV7-6 and TRBJ2-5; TRBD2 agrees at 11 bases. The CDR3 loop spans 16 amino acids. Germline V lookup: CDR1 SGHVS, CDR2 FNYEAQ. This CDR3 is CASSFLAGGAGRTQHF. The CDR3 nucleotides read TGTGCCAGCAGCTTTTTAGCGGGGGGGGCCGGGCGGACCCAGCACTTC.